Listed below are T cell receptor beta chains from one sample, sequenced in a study of blood T cell repertoires in COVID-19. Measured with immunoSEQ multiplex PCR; TCRdb has only the in-frame clones, and not every one. The sample consists of 350,000 to 500,000 clones, about 90% of them appearing once. Sequencing used peripheral blood. Every receptor here comes from a man between 18 and 35 years old with COVID-19, enrolled during active disease. Both conserved end residues are part of each CDR3. The D gene is left open where the match is weak. Clone size appears in some rows only: once, few, many, or a class for an expanded clone.

d_gene,abundance,v_gene,j_gene,CDR3aa,CDR3nt
TRBD1,NA,TRBV11-2,TRBJ2-7,CASSRSTGAQTGGEQYF,TGTGCCAGCAGCCGAAGTACAGGGGCGCAGACAGGAGGCGAGCAGTACTTC
NA,NA,TRBV6-5,TRBJ2-7,CASRQGQRTEQYF,TGTGCCAGCAGGCAGGGACAACGGACCGAGCAGTACTTC
TRBD2,NA,TRBV5-4,TRBJ2-1,CASSLAGGPSGNEQFF,TGTGCCAGCAGCTTGGCGGGGGGGCCATCGGGCAATGAGCAGTTCTTC
TRBD1,NA,TRBV7-9,TRBJ1-5,CASSGTGNSNQPQHF,TGTGCCAGCAGCGGGACAGGCAATAGCAATCAGCCCCAGCATTTT
TRBD1,NA,TRBV29-1,TRBJ2-7,CSVGAGGPYEQYF,TGCAGCGTGGGGGCAGGGGGCCCCTACGAGCAGTACTTC
NA,NA,TRBV6-6,TRBJ2-7,CASRDPQGGSYEQYF,TGTGCCAGCAGGGACCCCCAGGGGGGATCCTACGAGCAGTACTTC
NA,NA,TRBV30,TRBJ1-1,CAWSSEVNEAFF,TGTGCCTGGAGTTCAGAGGTGAATGAAGCTTTCTTT
TRBD1,NA,TRBV11-2,TRBJ2-5,CASSLVGAGGRGQETQYF,TGTGCCAGCAGCTTAGTCGGAGCAGGGGGCAGGGGCCAAGAGACCCAGTACTTC
NA,NA,TRBV19,TRBJ1-2,CASSIFETRFYGYTF,TGTGCCAGTAGTATATTCGAGACACGTTTTTATGGCTACACCTTC
NA,NA,TRBV29-1,TRBJ1-4,CSVGWGPNEKLFF,TGCAGCGTTGGGTGGGGCCCAAATGAAAAACTGTTTTTT
NA,NA,TRBV7-9,TRBJ1-2,CASSTQTDRYGYTF,TGTGCCAGCAGCACCCAGACAGACCGCTATGGCTACACCTTC
NA,NA,TRBV18,TRBJ1-6,CASSPGPLNSPLHF,TGTGCCAGCTCACCAGGGCCGCTAAATTCACCCCTCCACTTT
NA,NA,TRBV7-6,TRBJ2-6,CASSLIPPESSGANVLTF,TGTGCCAGCAGCTTAATCCCCCCTGAGAGCTCTGGGGCCAACGTCCTGACTTTC
NA,NA,TRBV3-1/TRBV3-2,TRBJ2-7,CASSLAVYEQYF,TGTGCCAGCAGCCTCGCAGTCTACGAGCAGTACTTC
TRBD2,NA,TRBV2,TRBJ2-1,CASRRAGGSYNEQFF,TGTGCCAGCAGAAGAGCGGGGGGCTCCTACAATGAGCAGTTCTTC
NA,NA,TRBV9,TRBJ2-1,CASSVAGVTYNEQFF,TGTGCCAGCAGCGTAGCGGGAGTAACCTACAATGAGCAGTTCTTC
TRBD2,NA,TRBV7-3,TRBJ2-1,CASRRLAGEGNEQFF,TGTGCCAGCAGGCGACTAGCGGGAGAGGGGAATGAGCAGTTCTTC
NA,NA,TRBV6-1,TRBJ1-1,CASSEAGARTEAFF,TGTGCCAGCAGTGAAGCGGGGGCCCGGACTGAAGCTTTCTTT
NA,NA,TRBV6-6,TRBJ2-7,CASRRTGLSYEQYF,TGTGCCAGCCGCCGAACAGGCCTTTCCTACGAGCAGTACTTC
TRBD1,NA,TRBV19,TRBJ1-5,CASSEDRDQHF,TGTGCCAGTAGTGAAGACAGGGACCAGCATTTT
TRBD2,NA,TRBV3-1/TRBV3-2,TRBJ2-5,CASSLASGPGTQYF,TGTGCCAGCAGCCTAGCTAGCGGTCCAGGAACCCAGTACTTC
TRBD1,NA,TRBV10-3,TRBJ2-5,CAISELGTGVFTQYF,TGTGCCATCAGTGAGCTCGGGACAGGGGTTTTTACCCAGTACTTC
NA,NA,TRBV19,TRBJ1-1,CASSKEPPGHFNTEAFF,TGTGCCAGTAGTAAAGAACCACCGGGACACTTTAACACTGAAGCTTTCTTT
NA,NA,TRBV2,TRBJ2-2,CASTRRAVTGELFF,TGTGCCAGCACCAGGCGCGCTGTCACCGGGGAGCTGTTTTTT
NA,NA,TRBV7-9,TRBJ2-1,CASSFGGLSYNEQFF,TGTGCCAGCAGCTTCGGCGGCCTCTCCTACAATGAGCAGTTCTTC
TRBD2,NA,TRBV2,TRBJ2-1,CASRAGTSGVSYNEQFF,TGTGCCAGCAGAGCCGGGACTAGCGGGGTGAGTTACAATGAGCAGTTCTTC
TRBD1,NA,TRBV25-1,TRBJ1-2,CASSPRGQPVYGYTF,TGTGCCAGCAGTCCACGGGGACAGCCAGTCTATGGCTACACCTTC
NA,NA,TRBV5-1,TRBJ2-5,CASSLGAGSQETQYF,TGCGCCAGCAGCTTGGGGGCAGGGTCACAAGAGACCCAGTACTTC
TRBD1,NA,TRBV3-1/TRBV3-2,TRBJ2-1,CASSRRQGAADEQFF,TGTGCCAGCAGCCGAAGACAGGGTGCGGCGGATGAGCAGTTCTTC
NA,NA,TRBV11-3,TRBJ2-2,CASSLDYWGEDTGELFF,TGTGCCAGCAGCTTAGATTATTGGGGGGAGGACACCGGGGAGCTGTTTTTT
TRBD1,once,TRBV15,TRBJ2-6,CATNGQGASGANVLTF,TGTGCCACCAACGGACAGGGGGCTTCTGGGGCCAACGTCCTGACTTTC
NA,NA,TRBV7-8,TRBJ2-2,CASSLTGRVGTGELFF,TGTGCCAGCAGCTTAACAGGCAGGGTTGGGACCGGGGAGCTGTTTTTT
NA,NA,TRBV6-5,TRBJ1-5,CASSLNRARQPQHF,TGTGCCAGCAGCCTCAACAGGGCCCGACAGCCCCAGCATTTT
NA,NA,TRBV2,TRBJ2-3,CASTRLSGITDTQYF,TGTGCCAGCACTCGCCTTAGCGGTATCACAGATACGCAGTATTTT
TRBD1,few,TRBV5-4,TRBJ1-2,CASSIIGTGYYGYTF,TGTGCCAGCAGCATAATCGGGACAGGATACTATGGCTACACCTTC
TRBD1,NA,TRBV2,TRBJ2-7,CASSRGPPYEQYF,TGTGCCAGCAGCAGGGGGCCACCCTACGAGCAGTACTTC
TRBD2,NA,TRBV5-1,TRBJ2-2,CASSSTSPNTGELFF,TGCGCCAGCAGCTCGACTAGCCCGAACACCGGGGAGCTGTTTTTT
NA,NA,TRBV19,TRBJ1-2,CASSPRGDKGYTF,TGTGCCAGTAGTCCAAGAGGCGATAAGGGCTACACCTTC
NA,NA,TRBV7-6,TRBJ1-1,CASSSLSGMNTEAFF,TGTGCCAGCAGCTCCCTCAGCGGAATGAACACTGAAGCTTTCTTT
TRBD1,NA,TRBV2,TRBJ1-5,CASGDRGNQPQHF,TGTGCCAGCGGGGACAGGGGCAATCAGCCCCAGCATTTT
TRBD2,once,TRBV6-5,TRBJ2-5,CASKLAGGTETQYF,TGTGCCAGCAAACTAGCGGGGGGGACGGAGACCCAGTACTTC
NA,NA,TRBV6-6,TRBJ1-1,CASSYLGQTNTEAFF,TGTGCCAGCAGTTACCTTGGACAGACGAACACTGAAGCTTTCTTT
NA,NA,TRBV10-3,TRBJ2-7,CAISESGLSYEQYF,TGTGCCATCAGTGAGTCGGGACTCTCCTACGAGCAGTACTTC
NA,NA,TRBV9,TRBJ2-3,CASSSQQGGTDTQYF,TGTGCCAGCAGCTCCCAGCAAGGGGGCACAGATACGCAGTATTTT
NA,NA,TRBV7-2,TRBJ1-2,CASSLARDLGYTF,TGTGCCAGCAGCTTAGCTCGGGACTTGGGCTACACCTTC
TRBD2,NA,TRBV7-3,TRBJ2-7,CASSPGLPWDEQYF,TGTGCCAGCAGCCCGGGACTACCCTGGGACGAGCAGTACTTC
NA,NA,TRBV2,TRBJ2-2,CASSSARNTGELFF,TGTGCCAGCTCTTCTGCTAGAAACACCGGGGAGCTGTTTTTT
NA,NA,TRBV5-8,TRBJ1-3,CASRRAGAGNTIYF,TGTGCCAGCAGGCGAGCAGGGGCCGGAAACACCATATATTTT